This TCR beta chain was sequenced in a study of Tregs in tolerant kidney transplant recipients. V lost 0 bases and J 2 bases, leaving 11 bases between the germline ends. The CDR3 runs 16 residues. Germline lookup yields CDR1 MNHEY and CDR2 SVGEGT. On this clone itself: With the read ending 3 residues before the CDR3 end, the germline J gene is used to fill in that end.

Unstimulated Tregs (CD4+CD25+CD127-) and CD4+CD25- non-Tregs were sorted from PBMCs. The assay was immunoSEQ multiplex PCR, and TCRdb's table has in-frame clones only and misses some. Here the sample table reports fewer than 40,000 clones. The rearrangement joins TRBV6-2 or TRBV6-3 to TRBJ2-1; D is uncertain. This specimen consisted of CD8+ T cells from blood, obtained before the transplant. The origin of this receptor is a human donor who received a combined kidney and bone marrow transplant. CDR3 in amino acids: CASSYSLRLAYNEQFF. CDR3 DNA (partial): TGTGCCAGCAGTTACTCTTTAAGGCTTGCCTACAATGAG.